The clone carrying this T cell receptor beta chain was observed a few times. The antigen remains unidentified. Unique molecular identifiers were incorporated when the TCRbeta library was constructed. TCRdb re-called the PCR reads with MiXCR, one entry per CDR3 protein. The table shows 780,000 or so distinct CDR3 sequences, with approximately 15% occurring only once. The data were taken from a study of T-cell reconstitution after alpha-beta-depleted transplantation in children. Study results and caveats: T-cell numbers and diversity one year post-transplant derived largely from freshly generated T cells. Where alpha-beta T cells came from about two months after transplant was reportedly several hundred expanded graft clones.

This CDR3 spans 16 amino acids. Germline V gene data show CDR1 as MGHRA and CDR2 as YSYEKL. V was pared by 1 base and J by 3 bases, with 13 bases between. The sequenced sample was PBMCs, mostly from graft donor cells, obtained 360 days after TCRalphabeta/CD19-depleted stem cell transplant. The chain recombines TRBV4-1 with TRBJ1-5; D gene unclear. The receptor comes from a male patient aged 10-17 years who had a stem cell transplant for acute lymphoblastic leukemia, so the T cells may come from the graft donor. The CDR3 sequence is CASSQGWVGINQPQHF. The CDR3 region has the DNA TGCGCCAGCAGCCAAGGGTGGGTGGGGATCAATCAGCCCCAGCATTTT.